A single sample is the source of the 24 T cell receptor beta chains below, sequenced in a study of cytomegalovirus exposure and HLA in healthy donors. A multiplex PCR was run with 60 Vbeta primers and 13 Jbeta primers. The data were produced by immunoSEQ multiplex PCR, yet TCRdb's version contains in-frame clones alone and is incomplete. The profile covers some 190,000 clones, with over 80% appearing a single time and 1.1% to 1.5% taken by the ten largest. The material sequenced was PBMCs. These TCRs come from a girl between 5 and 17 years old in good health and CMV-seropositive.

V is TRBV6-5 and J is TRBJ1-2, with TRBD1 as a possible D gene (6 bases). Per the germline V gene, CDR1 is MNHEY and CDR2 is SVGAGI. The CDR3 runs 15 residues. Trimming stripped 0 bases from V and 0 bases from J, with 8 bases between. CDR3 coding DNA: TGTGCCAGCAGTTACTCTGGACAGTCTAACTATGGCTACACCTTC. Its translation: CASSYSGQSNYGYTF.

The V and J genes are TRBV10-3 and TRBJ2-6; a weak D match, TRBD1 (6 bases). V lost 1 base, J lost 2 bases, and 9 bases lay in between. Germline CDR1 is ENHRY and CDR2 is SYGVKD. CDR3 length: 16 amino acids. The CDR3 nucleotides are TGTGCCATCAGTGAGTTGGGGGCTGCTGGGGCCAACGTCCTGACTTTC. It specifies CAISELGAAGANVLTF.

This clone was seen just once. The chain couples TRBV7-2 to TRBJ1-1, with D perhaps TRBD1 (6 bases). The CDR3 has 14 amino acids. In germline, CDR1 is SGHTA, CDR2 FQGNSA. Trimming removed 6 bases at V and 0 bases at J, with 11 bases between. This CDR3 reads CASRTGQLNTEAFF. For the CDR3, the DNA is TGTGCCAGCAGGACAGGACAGCTGAACACTGAAGCTTTCTTT.

This chain connects TRBV7-9 to TRBJ2-3; 9 bases are shared with TRBD2. Germline assignment: CDR1 SEHNR and CDR2 FQNEAQ (reference sequence). V trimming: 8 bases; J trimming: 4 bases; junction bases outside the gene matches: 10. The CDR3 has 15 amino acids. The CDR3, as DNA: TGTGCCAGCCCCGGGGCGGGAGGGCCCGCAGATACGCAGTATTTT. Translating it yields CASPGAGGPADTQYF.

The rearrangement joins TRBV6-5 to TRBJ1-1; tentative D call: TRBD1 (5 bases). CDR1 MNHEY and CDR2 SVGAGI come from the germline V gene. This CDR3 is 15 amino acids long. Trimming stripped 5 bases from V and 3 bases from J, with 16 bases between. The CDR3, as DNA: TGTGCCAGCAGTACTCAGACAGTGGGGTACACTGAAGCTTTCTTT. Translated, it gives CASSTQTVGYTEAFF.

This clone occurred a few times. The rearrangement links TRBV19 to TRBJ1-3; a weak D match, TRBD1 (6 bases). CDR3 length: 14 amino acids. Trimming took off 8 bases at V and 0 bases at J, with 11 bases between the two ends. The germline CDR1 and CDR2 sequences are LNHDA and SQIVND (reference sequence). CDR3 nucleotide sequence: TGTGCCAGTGAACAGGGAAGCTCTGGAAACACCATATATTTT. Amino acid sequence: CASEQGSSGNTIYF.

The rearrangement links TRBV6-1 to TRBJ2-1, with 9 bases aligning to TRBD1. Germline V gene sequence: CDR1 MNHNS, CDR2 SASEGT. V trimming: 7 bases; J trimming: 6 bases; junction bases outside the gene matches: 10. The CDR3 has 15 residues. The CDR3 is CASTPGTGLSNEQFF. The DNA for the CDR3 is TGTGCCAGCACCCCCGGGACAGGGTTGAGCAATGAGCAGTTCTTC.

The chain links TRBV2 to TRBJ2-1; 10 nucleotides align to TRBD2. J gave up 0 bases and V 6 bases, and 5 bases lay outside the gene matches. This CDR3 comprises 16 residues. Germline CDR1 and CDR2: SNHLY and FYNNEI. The chain's CDR3 is CASRASGSYSYNEQFF. CDR3 in DNA: TGTGCCAGCAGGGCTAGCGGGAGTTACTCCTACAATGAGCAGTTCTTC.

The chain combines TRBV28 with TRBJ2-7; 13 positions agree with TRBD2. V lost 5 bases and J lost 7; bases outside the gene matches: 5. Germline CDR1 MDHEN, CDR2 SYDVKM. The CDR3 covers 14 residues. The CDR3 bases are TGTGCCAGCAGTCCGGGACTAGCGGGAATGGAGCAGTACTTC. Its protein product is CASSPGLAGMEQYF. Based on the CDR3 plus reference TRBV28 and TRBJ2-7, the full variable domain is DVKVTQSSRYLVKRTGEKVFLECVQDMDHENMFWYRQDPGLGLRLIYFSYDVKMKEKGDIPEGYSVSREKKERFSLILESASTNQTSMYLCASSPGLAGMEQYFGPGTRLTVT.

This clone showed up just once. The V call is TRBV5-6, the J call TRBJ2-5, with 7 positions matching TRBD2. CDR1 is SGHDT and CDR2 is YYEEEE in the germline V gene. After removal of 4 bases from V and 5 bases from J, the junction contained 11 bases not matched to a gene. The CDR3 is made up of 15 amino acids. Here the CDR3 reads CASSSPRLGGETQYF. CDR3 bases: TGTGCCAGCAGCAGCCCACGATTGGGGGGGGAGACCCAGTACTTC.

The J gene is TRBJ2-1, the V gene TRBV18; D remains ambiguous. CDR3 length: 16 residues. Germline CDR1 KGHSH, CDR2 LQKENI. V lost 1 base to trimming and J lost 0 bases, with 10 bases between them. The CDR3 loop is CASSPQRLSSYNEQFF. The CDR3 DNA follows: TGTGCCAGCTCACCACAGAGGCTGAGCTCCTACAATGAGCAGTTCTTC.

This chain joins TRBV7-6 and TRBJ2-7, with 10 bases that match TRBD1. The CDR3 totals 15 residues. Germline trimming cut 2 bases from V and 5 bases from J; bases unmatched to any gene: 6. Germline loops: CDR1 SGHVS, CDR2 FNYEAQ. The CDR3 DNA reads TGTGCCAGCAGCTTACGGGGACAGGGGAAAAACGAGCAGTACTTC. As protein: CASSLRGQGKNEQYF.

This rearrangement joins TRBV10-3 to TRBJ2-4; 7 bases are a match to TRBD2. Trimming removed 0 bases from V and 4 bases from J; junction bases left unmatched: 3. Germline-derived CDR1 and CDR2 are ENHRY and SYGVKD. The CDR3 runs to 15 residues. CDR3 bases: TGTGCCATCAGTGAGTCCAGTAGCGGGAAAAACATTCAGTACTTC. This encodes CAISESSSGKNIQYF.

This chain connects TRBV6-5 to TRBJ1-4, with D possibly TRBD1 on 5 matching bases. The V gene lost 2 bases and the J gene lost 6 bases, with 13 bases spanning the gap. In germline, CDR1 is MNHEY, CDR2 SVGAGI. This CDR3 region has 15 residues. The CDR3 sequence: CASSYVWGLHEKLFF. In DNA form, the CDR3 reads TGTGCCAGCAGTTACGTCTGGGGCTTGCATGAAAAACTGTTTTTT.

The CDR3 protein is CASRVQGYTGELFF. CDR3 DNA sequence: TGTGCCAGCAGGGTACAGGGGTACACCGGGGAGCTGTTTTTT. This chain connects TRBV6-4 to TRBJ2-2; 7 bases line up with TRBD1. From germline, CDR1 is MRHNA and CDR2 SNTAGT. The CDR3 consists of 14 residues. V lost 6 bases to trimming and J lost 3 bases; unmatched junction nucleotides: 4.

This sequence joins TRBV5-4 and TRBJ1-2; 7 bases match TRBD1. CDR3 size: 16 residues. Germline CDR1 reads SGHNT; CDR2 reads YYREEE (reference sequence). With 0 bases clipped from V and 2 bases from J, the junction kept 7 bases outside the gene matches. The CDR3 protein is CASSLAPGQKNYGYTF. In DNA form, the CDR3 reads TGTGCCAGCAGCTTGGCACCGGGACAGAAAAACTATGGCTACACCTTC.

The chain links TRBV6-1 to TRBJ2-7; tentative D call: TRBD1 (5 bases). The CDR3 extends over 15 amino acids. The germline gives CDR1 MNHNS, CDR2 SASEGT. V was pared by 4 bases and J by 1 base, with 14 bases between. This chain's CDR3 is CASSAAGHPSYEQYF. The CDR3 region has the DNA TGTGCCAGCAGTGCAGCTGGACACCCATCCTACGAGCAGTACTTC.

This chain joins TRBV7-9 and TRBJ2-1; TRBD1 matches at 11 bases. The V segment lost 5 bases and the J segment 3 bases; nucleotides outside the gene matches: 3. Germline assignment: CDR1 SEHNR and CDR2 FQNEAQ (reference sequence). CDR3 length equals 15 residues. The CDR3 bases are TGTGCCAGCAGCCTGGGACAGGGGGACTACAATGAGCAGTTCTTC. Protein product: CASSLGQGDYNEQFF.

This chain links TRBV6-5 with TRBJ1-3; 11 bases match TRBD1. Germline-derived CDR1 and CDR2 are MNHEY and SVGAGI. With V trimmed by 2 bases and J by 2 bases, 2 bases remained unmatched. CDR3 length: 16 amino acids. CDR3 protein: CASSYGTGGTGNTIYF. The CDR3 DNA follows: TGTGCCAGCAGTTACGGGACAGGGGGGACTGGAAACACCATATATTTT.

This clone was counted between two and nine times. The V and J genes are TRBV7-2 and TRBJ2-3, with TRBD2 identical over 9 bases. This CDR3 spans 13 amino acids. Trimming removed 1 base from V and 14 bases from J; junction bases left unmatched: 7. The germline gives CDR1 SGHTA, CDR2 FQGNSA. The CDR3 is CASSLEGTSYRYF. CDR3 DNA sequence: TGTGCCAGCAGCTTAGAGGGGACTAGCTATCGGTATTTT.

This chain uses TRBV2 with TRBJ2-3; 8 bases map to TRBD2. V shed 4 bases and J 8 bases; nucleotides not matched to a gene: 8. Germline V gene sequence: CDR1 SNHLY, CDR2 FYNNEI. The CDR3 sequence is 14 residues long. CDR3 in DNA: TGTGCCAGCAGTGTTACTAGCGGAGCTTCTACGCAGTATTTT. As protein: CASSVTSGASTQYF.

CDR3 loop: CASSSQRNEQYF. Here the CDR3 DNA reads TGTGCCAGCAGCTCCCAGAGGAACGAGCAGTACTTC. The V and J genes are TRBV7-3 and TRBJ2-7; D not certain. This CDR3 is built from 12 residues. In germline, CDR1 is SGHTA, CDR2 FQGTGA. V lost 4 bases and J 5 bases, leaving 9 bases between the germline ends.

This clone was seen a few times. V and J are TRBV2 and TRBJ1-1; no definite D call. Trimming stripped 7 bases from V and 5 bases from J, with 11 bases between. Germline V gene data show CDR1 as SNHLY and CDR2 as FYNNEI. The CDR3 contains 12 residues. CDR3 residues: CASNQLLTEAFF. In DNA form, the CDR3 reads TGTGCCAGCAACCAACTACTAACTGAAGCTTTCTTT.

This clone turned up a few times. The chain carries TRBV5-1 and TRBJ2-1; no firm D call. The V gene's germline CDR1 is SGHRS and CDR2 YFSETQ. The CDR3 consists of 13 residues. V was shortened by 0 bases and J by 7 bases, with 8 bases between the two germline ends. CDR3 DNA: TGCGCCAGCAGCTTGGTGGTCAGTAATGAGCAGTTCTTC. Residues: CASSLVVSNEQFF.